The 21 T cell receptor beta chains presented below share a single source sample, sequenced in a study of cytomegalovirus exposure and HLA in healthy donors. It was with 60 Vbeta and 13 Jbeta primers that the PCR ran. Produced via immunoSEQ multiplex PCR; TCRdb's table is partial and in-frame only. The sample holds 130,000 or so clones, approximately 80% seen once. Sequenced: PBMCs. The source of these receptors is a young woman in good health and CMV-seropositive.

J is TRBJ2-3 and V is TRBV4-1, with a possible D match to TRBD2 (5 bases). Trimming cost V 4 bases and J 0 bases, with 11 bases left between them. In germline, CDR1 is MGHRA, CDR2 YSYEKL. The CDR3 sequence is 15 residues long. The CDR3 sequence is CASSRSRGSTDTQYF. CDR3 nucleotides: TGCGCCAGCAGCCGAAGTCGGGGTAGCACAGATACGCAGTATTTT.

This clone was counted a single time. The V gene is TRBV11-2, the J gene TRBJ2-3, with 9 positions matching TRBD2. Germline V CDR1 and CDR2: SGHAT, FQNNGV. The CDR3 has 15 residues. V was clipped by 1 base and J by 2 bases; unmatched bases: 1. CDR3 DNA sequence: TGTGCCAGCAGCTTAGCGGGACTAGCCACAGATACGCAGTATTTT. It encodes CASSLAGLATDTQYF.

The chain links TRBV6-1 to TRBJ2-6; TRBD1 might be the D (5 bases). The CDR3 contains 14 residues. Trimming removed 3 bases at V and 2 bases at J, with 5 bases between. Germline CDR1 reads MNHNS; CDR2 reads SASEGT. The CDR3 spells CASSEGPGANVLTF. For the CDR3, the DNA is TGTGCCAGCAGTGAGGGGCCTGGGGCCAACGTCCTGACTTTC.

V and J are TRBV18 and TRBJ1-2; a possible D gene is TRBD1 (6 bases). CDR3 length equals 16 residues. Per germline, CDR1 KGHSH and CDR2 LQKENI. V was trimmed by 3 bases and J by 0 bases, leaving 14 bases between them. CDR3 DNA: TGTGCCAGCTCACCGACCGGGACACCTACTAACTATGGCTACACCTTC. This sequence encodes CASSPTGTPTNYGYTF.

V gene TRBV5-6 combines with J gene TRBJ2-7, with D perhaps TRBD2 (6 bases). This CDR3 is 14 amino acids long. Trimming removed 0 bases from V and 2 bases from J, with 9 bases in between. Per germline, CDR1 SGHDT and CDR2 YYEEEE. CDR3 in DNA: TGTGCCAGCAGCTTGGGGGACTTTCCCTACGAGCAGTACTTC. This translates into CASSLGDFPYEQYF.

The chain has TRBV5-5 and TRBJ2-5; D perhaps matches TRBD2 (5 bases). Per germline, CDR1 SGHKS and CDR2 YYEKEE (reference sequence). V shed 0 bases and J shed 4 bases, with 13 bases lying between them. The CDR3 spans 15 residues. The DNA for the CDR3 is TGTGCCAGCAGCTTGGCCGGGGTTTTAAGAGAGACCCAGTACTTC. Protein sequence: CASSLAGVLRETQYF.

This clone was detected a few times. V usage is TRBV10-3 and J usage is TRBJ2-1; perhaps TRBD1 as D (6 bases). Germline V CDR1 and CDR2: ENHRY, SYGVKD. The CDR3 is 15 amino acids. V lost 4 bases to trimming and J lost 7 bases, with 17 bases between them. The CDR3 is CAISGSDRFSNEQFF. The DNA for the CDR3 is TGTGCCATCAGTGGATCCGACAGGTTTTCGAATGAGCAGTTCTTC.

The chain carries TRBV7-6 and TRBJ1-1; D gene uncertain. The CDR3 is 14 amino acids. Trimming took off 1 base at V and 4 bases at J, with 10 bases between the two ends. Germline lookup yields CDR1 SGHVS and CDR2 FNYEAQ. CDR3 sequence: CASSLGGEGTEAFF. The CDR3 DNA reads as TGTGCCAGCAGCTTAGGGGGAGAAGGCACTGAAGCTTTCTTT.

The V and J genes are TRBV27 and TRBJ2-3; maybe TRBD1 (5 bases). The V gene's germline CDR1 is MNHEY and CDR2 SMNVEV (reference sequence). The CDR3 runs to 16 residues. Trimming left V 3 bases short and J 2 bases short, with 15 bases between. The CDR3 is CASSLYRPEYTDTQYF. CDR3 nucleotides: TGTGCCAGCAGTTTGTACAGGCCGGAGTACACAGATACGCAGTATTTT.

The chain is built from TRBV28 and TRBJ1-6, with D possibly being TRBD1 (5 bases). Trimming left V 8 bases short and J 6 bases short, with 11 bases between. Per germline, CDR1 MDHEN and CDR2 SYDVKM. The CDR3 length is 13 residues. CDR3 DNA: TGTGCCAGCGCACAGGTGCCTAATTCACCCCTCCACTTT. It encodes CASAQVPNSPLHF.

The chain joins TRBV6-1 to TRBJ1-1, with D tentatively TRBD1 (6 bases). The germline V gene has CDR1 MNHNS and CDR2 SASEGT. This CDR3 has 13 residues. The V and J ends lost 7 bases and 3 bases respectively, with 12 bases between them. CDR3 sequence reads: CASMRGLYTEAFF. The CDR3 DNA sequence: TGTGCCAGCATGCGGGGGCTGTACACTGAAGCTTTCTTT.

The J gene is TRBJ1-1, the V gene TRBV10-3; a weak D match, TRBD1 (5 bases). This CDR3 spans 13 amino acids. The V end lost 1 base, the J end lost 4 bases, and 7 bases lay between the germline ends. Germline lookup yields CDR1 ENHRY and CDR2 SYGVKD. The CDR3 DNA follows: TGTGCCATCAGTGAGTGGGGGGGCACTGAAGCTTTCTTT. Translating gives CAISEWGGTEAFF.

The CDR3 nucleotides read TGTGCCAGCAATAGGGAACAGGCAGGTATCTACACCTTC. Encoded protein: CASNREQAGIYTF. The genes are TRBV13 and TRBJ1-2, with TRBD1 as a possible D gene (5 bases). The CDR3 spans 13 residues. Trimming pared 7 bases from V and 10 bases from J, leaving 19 bases between. Germline V gene data show CDR1 as PRHDT and CDR2 as FYEKMQ (reference sequence).

The chain carries TRBV5-6 and TRBJ1-1; the match to TRBD1 covers 7 bases. Germline-derived CDR1 and CDR2 are SGHDT and YYEEEE. V lost 4 bases to trimming and J lost 5 bases; unmatched junction nucleotides: 2. This CDR3 has 12 residues. This chain's CDR3 is CASSVTGTEAFF. The CDR3 nucleotides read TGTGCCAGCAGCGTGACAGGGACTGAAGCTTTCTTT.

The chain carries TRBV4-1 and TRBJ2-7, with D possibly TRBD2 on 6 matching bases. The CDR3 covers 15 residues. Germline CDR1 and CDR2: MGHRA and YSYEKL. V shed 1 base and J shed 5 bases, with 15 bases lying between them. CDR3: CASSQGAGWVDEQYF. DNA for the CDR3: TGCGCCAGCAGCCAAGGGGCGGGGTGGGTGGACGAGCAGTACTTC.

The genes are TRBV28 and TRBJ2-7; D is possibly TRBD1 (5 bases). Germline CDR1 MDHEN, CDR2 SYDVKM. The CDR3 is 13 amino acids. Trimming took off 3 bases at V and 6 bases at J, with 12 bases between the two ends. This chain's CDR3 is CASSFLRGGEQYF. The DNA for the CDR3 is TGTGCCAGCAGTTTCCTAAGGGGTGGCGAGCAGTACTTC.

This chain uses TRBV2 with TRBJ2-2; D is perhaps TRBD2 (6 bases). CDR1 SNHLY and CDR2 FYNNEI come from the germline V gene. The V gene lost 3 bases and the J gene lost 3 bases, with 14 bases spanning the gap. The CDR3 is 16 residues long. The CDR3 protein is CASSERQTGDTGELFF. The CDR3 coding sequence is TGTGCCAGCAGTGAGAGGCAAACGGGGGACACCGGGGAGCTGTTTTTT.

This chain joins TRBV11-2 and TRBJ2-7, with TRBD2 identical over 8 bases. The CDR3 is made up of 16 amino acids. The V gene's germline CDR1 is SGHAT and CDR2 FQNNGV. V shed 1 base and J 1 base; nucleotides not matched to a gene: 6. The DNA of the CDR3 is TGTGCCAGCAGCTTAGTCGGGGGGGCCGGATCCTACGAGCAGTACTTC. As protein: CASSLVGGAGSYEQYF.

This clone was counted between two and nine times. The genes are TRBV6-5 and TRBJ2-7; maybe TRBD1 (6 bases). CDR1 MNHEY and CDR2 SVGAGI come from the germline V gene. There are 13 residues in the CDR3. V dropped 7 bases and J dropped 5 bases, with 15 bases sitting between them. The CDR3 DNA sequence: TGTGCCAGCAAAAGAGCAGGGGCCCACGAGCAGTACTTC. Its translation: CASKRAGAHEQYF.

This clone came up a few times. The chain uses TRBV6-4 and TRBJ2-1, with TRBD1 as a possible D gene (6 bases). CDR1 MRHNA and CDR2 SNTAGT come from the germline V gene. Between the trimmed V and J ends, which lost 11 bases and 5 bases, there was a span of 10 bases. The CDR3 length is 11 residues. CDR3 in amino acids: CAPDRNNEQFF. CDR3 in DNA: TGTGCCCCAGACAGGAACAATGAGCAGTTCTTC.

The rearrangement joins TRBV7-3 to TRBJ2-2, with TRBD2 matching over 8 bases. The germline gives CDR1 SGHTA, CDR2 FQGTGA. The junction had 5 bases not matched to a gene; V was cut back by 2 bases and J by 3 bases. The CDR3 runs to 16 residues. CDR3 sequence reads: CASSLYGGADTGELFF. CDR3 sequence (DNA): TGTGCCAGCAGCTTATACGGGGGGGCAGACACCGGGGAGCTGTTTTTT.